Shown below are 9 T cell receptor beta chains from a single sample sequenced in a study of cytomegalovirus exposure and HLA in healthy donors. Sequencing used immunoSEQ multiplex PCR; TCRdb keeps in-frame clones, though not all of them. Of fewer than 350,000 clones in the sample, roughly 90% were seen once. The specimen sequenced was PBMCs. The receptor source for this set is a young woman in good health and CMV-seronegative.

The chain employs TRBV28 and TRBJ1-2; TRBD1 matches 8 bases. The germline V gene has CDR1 MDHEN and CDR2 SYDVKM. V gave up 7 bases and J gave up 4 bases; unmatched junction bases: 11. This CDR3 region has 15 residues. This CDR3 reads CASTAVAGGAYGYTF. The DNA for the CDR3 is TGTGCCAGCACAGCCGTAGCAGGGGGCGCCTATGGCTACACCTTC.

This clone was picked up a small number of times. The V gene is TRBV2, the J gene TRBJ1-6; tentative D call: TRBD1 (5 bases). The CDR3 contains 18 residues. Germline lookup yields CDR1 SNHLY and CDR2 FYNNEI. V lost 4 bases, J lost 9 bases, and 25 bases lay in between. The chain's CDR3 is CASSGLLGGTVPLSPLHF. The CDR3 DNA sequence: TGTGCCAGCAGTGGGTTGCTTGGGGGGACGGTACCTCTTTCACCCCTCCACTTT.

V gene TRBV11-2 combines with J gene TRBJ1-4, with 7 positions matching TRBD1. The CDR3 loop spans 15 amino acids. Germline CDR1 SGHAT, CDR2 FQNNGV. With V trimmed by 5 bases and J by 3 bases, 6 bases remained unmatched. The CDR3 loop reads CASSIDQGANEKLFF. CDR3 coding DNA: TGTGCCAGCAGCATCGATCAGGGGGCTAATGAAAAACTGTTTTTT.

The chain couples TRBV28 to TRBJ1-1; TRBD1 matches at 8 bases. This CDR3 comprises 24 residues. From germline, CDR1 is MDHEN and CDR2 SYDVKM. V shed 1 base, J shed 5 bases, and the junction held 33 bases outside the gene matches. The CDR3 sequence is CASSLYLGQVEQGTNNPWRTEAFF. The CDR3 nucleotides read TGTGCCAGCAGTTTATATTTGGGACAGGTGGAACAGGGGACCAATAACCCATGGAGGACTGAAGCTTTCTTT.

This clone was recorded many times. This chain uses TRBV6-1 with TRBJ1-1; 11 bases line up with TRBD1. The CDR3 is 14 amino acids. V trimming: 4 bases; J trimming: 4 bases; junction bases outside the gene matches: 2. Germline V gives CDR1 MNHNS, CDR2 SASEGT. This CDR3 is CASSAGTGGTEAFF. The CDR3 nucleotides are TGTGCCAGCAGTGCCGGGACAGGGGGCACTGAAGCTTTCTTT.

The chain uses TRBV11-2 and TRBJ2-7; TRBD2 matches at 10 bases. The CDR3 is 15 residues long. Per germline, CDR1 SGHAT and CDR2 FQNNGV. V trimming: 5 bases; J trimming: 0 bases; junction bases outside the gene matches: 4. CDR3 nucleotide sequence: TGTGCCAGCAGCCACGGGACTAGCGACTCCTACGAGCAGTACTTC. Translated: CASSHGTSDSYEQYF.

The rearrangement uses TRBV5-6 and TRBJ2-1, with a tentative D call TRBD1 (6 bases). Germline V gives CDR1 SGHDT, CDR2 YYEEEE. The CDR3 runs to 15 residues. The V and J ends lost 3 bases and 2 bases respectively, with 12 bases between them. CDR3 protein: CASSWGRGPYNEQFF. CDR3 in DNA: TGTGCCAGCAGCTGGGGGCGTGGGCCCTACAATGAGCAGTTCTTC.

The chain combines TRBV7-2 with TRBJ2-7; D remains ambiguous. The CDR3 length is 11 residues. The germline gives CDR1 SGHTA, CDR2 FQGNSA. V lost 5 bases, J lost 5 bases, and 7 bases lay in between. The DNA of the CDR3 is TGTGCCAGCAGCGCGGCGGACGAGCAGTACTTC. As protein: CASSAADEQYF.

In DNA, the CDR3 is TGTGCCAGCAACCCGAGCGGGAGGGCCTACGAGCAGTACTTC. This translates into CASNPSGRAYEQYF. The gene calls are TRBV27 and TRBJ2-7, with 10 bases aligning to TRBD2. Germline V gene sequence: CDR1 MNHEY, CDR2 SMNVEV (reference sequence). Trimming took 7 bases from V and 2 from J; bases not matched to a gene: 5. The CDR3 consists of 14 residues.